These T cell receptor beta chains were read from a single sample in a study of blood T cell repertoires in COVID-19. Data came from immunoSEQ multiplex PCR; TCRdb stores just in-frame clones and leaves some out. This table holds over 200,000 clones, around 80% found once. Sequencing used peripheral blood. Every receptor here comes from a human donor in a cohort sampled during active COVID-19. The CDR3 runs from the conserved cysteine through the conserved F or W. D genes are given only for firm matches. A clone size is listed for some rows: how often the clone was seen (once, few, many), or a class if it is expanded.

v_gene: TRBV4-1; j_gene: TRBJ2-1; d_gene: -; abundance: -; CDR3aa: CASSHVDRYNEQFF; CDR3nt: TGCGCCAGCAGCCACGTAGACAGGTACAATGAGCAGTTCTTC
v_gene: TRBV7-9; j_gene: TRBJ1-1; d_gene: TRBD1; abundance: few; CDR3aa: CASSSGGRTEAFF; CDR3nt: TGTGCCAGCAGCTCAGGGGGCAGAACTGAAGCTTTCTTT
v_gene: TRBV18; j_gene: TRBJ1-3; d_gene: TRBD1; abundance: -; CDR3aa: CASSHDRGSGNTIYF; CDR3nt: TGTGCCAGCTCACATGACAGGGGATCGGGAAACACCATATATTTT
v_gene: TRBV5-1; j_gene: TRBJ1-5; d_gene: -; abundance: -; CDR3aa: CASSLSGGNQPQHF; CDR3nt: TGCGCCAGCAGCTTGTCGGGGGGCAATCAGCCCCAGCATTTT
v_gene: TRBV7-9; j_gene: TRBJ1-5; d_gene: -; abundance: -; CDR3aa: CASGPGGAASNQPQHF; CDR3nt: TGTGCCAGCGGACCTGGGGGGGCCGCTAGCAATCAGCCCCAGCATTTT
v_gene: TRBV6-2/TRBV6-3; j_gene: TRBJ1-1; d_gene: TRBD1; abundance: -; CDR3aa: CASSSGTGGVWTEAFF; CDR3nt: TGTGCCAGCAGTTCAGGGACAGGGGGCGTCTGGACTGAAGCTTTCTTT
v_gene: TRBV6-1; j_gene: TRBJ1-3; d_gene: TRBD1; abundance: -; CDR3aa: CASSERNRGWNTIYF; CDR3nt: TGTGCCAGCAGTGAAAGGAACAGGGGATGGAACACCATATATTTT
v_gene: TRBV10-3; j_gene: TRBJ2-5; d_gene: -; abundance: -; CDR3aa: CAIRARRQETQYF; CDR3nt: TGTGCCATCAGGGCTAGGCGACAAGAGACCCAGTACTTC
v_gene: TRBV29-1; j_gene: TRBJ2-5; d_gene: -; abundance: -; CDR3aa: CSVGRGAQETQYF; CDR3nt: TGCAGCGTTGGGAGGGGCGCACAAGAGACCCAGTACTTC
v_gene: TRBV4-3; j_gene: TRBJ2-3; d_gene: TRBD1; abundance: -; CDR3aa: CASSHRTGGTDTQYF; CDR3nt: TGCGCCAGCAGCCATAGGACAGGGGGCACAGATACGCAGTATTTT
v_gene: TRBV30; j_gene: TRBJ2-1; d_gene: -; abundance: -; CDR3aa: CAWNPGVNEQFF; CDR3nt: TGTGCCTGGAATCCAGGGGTGAATGAGCAGTTCTTC
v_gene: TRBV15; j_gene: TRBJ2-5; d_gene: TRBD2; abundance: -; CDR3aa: CATSRAPSPSGPRDQYF; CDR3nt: TGTGCCACCAGCAGAGCCCCCTCCCCTAGCGGACCAAGAGACCAGTACTTC
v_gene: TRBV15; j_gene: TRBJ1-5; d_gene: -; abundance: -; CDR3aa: CATSRDRANQPQHF; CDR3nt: TGTGCCACCAGCAGAGACAGGGCCAATCAGCCCCAGCATTTT
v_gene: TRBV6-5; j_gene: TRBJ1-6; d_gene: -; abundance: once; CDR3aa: CATWDRGSPLHF; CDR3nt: TGTGCCACCTGGGACCGGGGGTCACCCCTCCACTTT
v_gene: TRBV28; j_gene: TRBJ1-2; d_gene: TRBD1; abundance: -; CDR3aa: CASVPGQVNYGYTF; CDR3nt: TGTGCCAGCGTACCTGGACAGGTCAACTATGGCTACACCTTC
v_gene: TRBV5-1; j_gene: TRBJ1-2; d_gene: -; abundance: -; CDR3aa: CASGPATPGLGYTF; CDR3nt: TGCGCCAGCGGACCCGCGACCCCAGGGCTTGGCTACACCTTC
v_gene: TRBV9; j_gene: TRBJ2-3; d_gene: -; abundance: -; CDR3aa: CASSPARDLYADTQYF; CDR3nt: TGTGCCAGCAGCCCCGCCCGGGACTTATACGCAGATACGCAGTATTTT
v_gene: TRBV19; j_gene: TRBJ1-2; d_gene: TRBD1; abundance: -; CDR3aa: CASSPTGTGYYGYTF; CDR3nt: TGTGCCAGTAGCCCAACCGGGACAGGATACTATGGCTACACCTTC
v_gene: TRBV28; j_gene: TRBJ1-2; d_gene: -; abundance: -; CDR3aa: CASSFRVPLYGYTF; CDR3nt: TGTGCCAGCAGTTTCAGGGTTCCCCTCTATGGCTACACCTTC
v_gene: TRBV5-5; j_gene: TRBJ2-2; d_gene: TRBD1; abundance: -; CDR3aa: CASSLSQGAPGTGELFF; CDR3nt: TGTGCCAGCAGCCTATCCCAGGGGGCGCCTGGCACCGGGGAGCTGTTTTTT
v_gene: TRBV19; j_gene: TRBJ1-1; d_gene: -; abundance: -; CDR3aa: CASSIVGGPNTEAFF; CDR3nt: TGTGCCAGTAGTATAGTGGGGGGGCCGAACACTGAAGCTTTCTTT
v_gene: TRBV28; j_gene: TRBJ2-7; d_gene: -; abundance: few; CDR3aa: CASSLDRMGEQYF; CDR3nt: TGTGCCAGCAGCCTCGACAGGATGGGGGAGCAGTACTTC
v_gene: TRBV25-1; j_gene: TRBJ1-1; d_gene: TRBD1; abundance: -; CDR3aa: CASTPQTGGAFF; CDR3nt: TGTGCCAGCACCCCGCAGACAGGGGGGGCTTTCTTT
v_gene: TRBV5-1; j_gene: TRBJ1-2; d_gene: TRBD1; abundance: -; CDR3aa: CASSLADRAFSMATATF; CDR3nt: TGCGCCAGCAGCTTGGCGGACAGGGCTTTTTCTATGGCTACGGCCACCTTC
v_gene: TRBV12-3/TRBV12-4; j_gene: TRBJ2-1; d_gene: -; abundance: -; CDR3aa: CASSLITRNEQFF; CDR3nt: TGTGCCAGCAGTTTAATAACTAGAAATGAGCAGTTCTTC
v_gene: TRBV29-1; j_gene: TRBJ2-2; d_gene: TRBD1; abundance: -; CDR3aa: CSVKRDRSGELFF; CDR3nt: TGCAGCGTTAAAAGGGACAGATCCGGGGAGCTGTTTTTT
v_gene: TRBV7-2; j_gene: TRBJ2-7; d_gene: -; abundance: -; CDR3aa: CASSLAFSRSSYEQYF; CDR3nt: TGTGCCAGCAGCTTAGCTTTCTCCCGGAGCTCCTACGAGCAGTACTTC
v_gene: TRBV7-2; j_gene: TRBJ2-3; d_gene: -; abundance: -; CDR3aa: CASSSAGGTDTQYF; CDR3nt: TGTGCCAGCAGCTCAGCCGGGGGCACAGATACGCAGTATTTT
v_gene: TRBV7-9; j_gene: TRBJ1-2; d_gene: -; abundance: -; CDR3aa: CASSLPPANYGYTF; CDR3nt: TGTGCCAGCAGCTTACCCCCGGCTAACTATGGCTACACCTTC
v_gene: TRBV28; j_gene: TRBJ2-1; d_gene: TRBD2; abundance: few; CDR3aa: CASSYPSSGSSYNEQFF; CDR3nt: TGTGCCAGCAGTTACCCCAGTAGCGGGAGCTCCTACAATGAGCAGTTCTTC
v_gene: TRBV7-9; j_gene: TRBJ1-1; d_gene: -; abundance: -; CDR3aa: CASSLDLFGGAFF; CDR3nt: TGTGCCAGCAGCTTAGATTTATTTGGAGGGGCTTTCTTT
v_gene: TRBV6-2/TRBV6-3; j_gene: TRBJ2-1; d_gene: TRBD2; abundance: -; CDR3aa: CASTPSGSGNEQFF; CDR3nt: TGTGCCAGCACCCCTAGCGGGAGCGGGAATGAGCAGTTCTTC
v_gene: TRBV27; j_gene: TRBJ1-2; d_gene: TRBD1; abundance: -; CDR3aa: CASRPTGLYGYTF; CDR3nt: TGTGCCAGCAGGCCGACAGGGCTTTATGGCTACACCTTC
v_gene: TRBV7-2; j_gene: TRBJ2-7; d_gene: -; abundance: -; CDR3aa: CASSQGGSSIYEQYF; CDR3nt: TGTGCCAGCAGCCAAGGCGGCAGTTCTATCTACGAGCAGTACTTC
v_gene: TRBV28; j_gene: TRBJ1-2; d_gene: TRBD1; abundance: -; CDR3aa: CASSLAGGKLYGYTF; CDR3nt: TGTGCCAGCAGCCTCGCAGGGGGGAAACTCTATGGCTACACCTTC
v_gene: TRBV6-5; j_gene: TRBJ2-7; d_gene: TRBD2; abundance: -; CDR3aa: CASSSLAGVYEQYF; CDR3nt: TGTGCCAGCAGCTCCCTAGCGGGAGTCTACGAGCAGTACTTC
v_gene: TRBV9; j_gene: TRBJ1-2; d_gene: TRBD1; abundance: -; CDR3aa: CASSVETGRGGYTF; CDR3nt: TGTGCCAGCAGCGTAGAGACAGGGAGAGGGGGCTACACCTTC
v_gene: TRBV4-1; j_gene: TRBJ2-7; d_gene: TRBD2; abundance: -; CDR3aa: CASSQGGGTQLTSYEQYF; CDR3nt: TGCGCCAGCAGCCAAGGGGGGGGGACTCAGCTCACGTCCTACGAGCAGTACTTC
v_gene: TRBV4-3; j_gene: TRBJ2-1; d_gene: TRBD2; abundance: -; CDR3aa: CASSHLAGVNEQFF; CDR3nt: TGCGCCAGCAGCCACCTAGCGGGAGTCAATGAGCAGTTCTTC
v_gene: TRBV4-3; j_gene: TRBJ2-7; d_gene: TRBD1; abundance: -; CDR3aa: CASSQLPGQGNHEQYF; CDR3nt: TGCGCCAGCAGCCAATTACCGGGACAGGGGAACCACGAGCAGTACTTC
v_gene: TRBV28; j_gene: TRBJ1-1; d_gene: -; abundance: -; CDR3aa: CASSLGGRIGFGNTEAFF; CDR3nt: TGTGCCAGCAGTTTAGGGGGCAGGATCGGATTTGGGAACACTGAAGCTTTCTTT
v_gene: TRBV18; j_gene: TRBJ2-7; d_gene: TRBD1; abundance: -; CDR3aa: CASSPGTGDYEQYF; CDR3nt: TGTGCCAGCTCACCCGGGACAGGGGATTACGAGCAGTACTTC
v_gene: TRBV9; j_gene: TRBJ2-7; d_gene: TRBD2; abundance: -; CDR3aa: CASSPELAAGREQYF; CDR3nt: TGTGCCAGCAGCCCCGAGCTAGCGGCCGGTAGAGAGCAGTACTTC
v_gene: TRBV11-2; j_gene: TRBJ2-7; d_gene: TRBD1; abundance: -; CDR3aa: CASSFPGQGSYEQYF; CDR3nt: TGTGCCAGCAGCTTTCCGGGACAGGGGTCCTACGAGCAGTACTTC
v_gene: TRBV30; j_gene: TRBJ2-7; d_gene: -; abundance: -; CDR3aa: CAWSVSDSEQYF; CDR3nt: TGTGCCTGGAGTGTAAGCGACAGCGAGCAGTACTTC
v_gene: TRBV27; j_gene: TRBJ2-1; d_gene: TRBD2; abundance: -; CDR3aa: CASSPTSGRSDEQFF; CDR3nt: TGTGCCAGCAGTCCGACTAGCGGGAGGTCTGATGAGCAGTTCTTC
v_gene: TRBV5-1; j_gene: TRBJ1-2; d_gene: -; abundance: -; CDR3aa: CASSLGGTTYNYGYTF; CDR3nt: TGCGCCAGCAGCTTGGGTGGGACAACTTATAACTATGGCTACACCTTC
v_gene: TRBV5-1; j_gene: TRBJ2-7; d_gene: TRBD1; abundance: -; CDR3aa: CASSYTGTGASYEQYF; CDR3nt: TGCGCCAGCAGCTACACCGGGACAGGGGCTTCCTACGAGCAGTACTTC
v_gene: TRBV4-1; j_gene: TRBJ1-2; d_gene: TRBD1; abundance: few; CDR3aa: CASSLRGQGNYGYTF; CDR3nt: TGCGCCAGCAGCCTACGGGGACAGGGAAACTATGGCTACACCTTC
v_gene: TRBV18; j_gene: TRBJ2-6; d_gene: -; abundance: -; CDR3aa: CASSPDRGSGANVLTF; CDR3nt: TGTGCCAGCTCACCAGATCGGGGGTCTGGGGCCAACGTCCTGACTTTC
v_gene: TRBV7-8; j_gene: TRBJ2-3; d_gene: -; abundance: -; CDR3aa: CASSLPGTDTQYF; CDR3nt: TGTGCCAGCAGTCTGCCGGGGACAGATACGCAGTATTTT
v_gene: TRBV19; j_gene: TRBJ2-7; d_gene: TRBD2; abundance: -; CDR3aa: CASSLPGGRRDEQYF; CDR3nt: TGTGCCAGTAGCCTCCCCGGCGGGAGACGGGACGAGCAGTACTTC
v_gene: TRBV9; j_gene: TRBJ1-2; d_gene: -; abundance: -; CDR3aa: CASSVVSGYTF; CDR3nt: TGTGCCAGCAGCGTGGTAAGCGGCTACACCTTC